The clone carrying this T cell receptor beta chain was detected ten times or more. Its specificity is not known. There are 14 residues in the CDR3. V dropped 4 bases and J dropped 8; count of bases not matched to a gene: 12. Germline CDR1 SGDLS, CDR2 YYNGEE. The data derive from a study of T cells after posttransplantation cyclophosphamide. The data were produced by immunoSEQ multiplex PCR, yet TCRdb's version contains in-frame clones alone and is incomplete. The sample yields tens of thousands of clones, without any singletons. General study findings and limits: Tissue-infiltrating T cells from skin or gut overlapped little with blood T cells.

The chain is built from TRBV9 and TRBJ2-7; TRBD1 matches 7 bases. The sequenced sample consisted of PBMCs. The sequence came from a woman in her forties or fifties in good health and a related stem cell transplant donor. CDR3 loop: CASSPTSGTAKQYF. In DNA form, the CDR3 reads TGTGCCAGCAGCCCAACGTCTGGGACAGCGAAGCAGTACTTC.